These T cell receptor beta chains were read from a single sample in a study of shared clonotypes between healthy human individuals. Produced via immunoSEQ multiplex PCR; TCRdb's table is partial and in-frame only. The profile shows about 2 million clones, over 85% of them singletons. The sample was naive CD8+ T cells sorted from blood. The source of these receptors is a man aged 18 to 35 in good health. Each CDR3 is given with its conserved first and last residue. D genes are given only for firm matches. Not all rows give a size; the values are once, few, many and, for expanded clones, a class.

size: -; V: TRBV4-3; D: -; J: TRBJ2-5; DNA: TGCGCCAGCAGCCAAGTTGGGTACGACCAGACCCAGTACTTC; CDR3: CASSQVGYDQTQYF
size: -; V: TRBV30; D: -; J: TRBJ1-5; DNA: TGTGCCTGGAGTGATAGCAATCAGCCCCAGCATTTT; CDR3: CAWSDSNQPQHF
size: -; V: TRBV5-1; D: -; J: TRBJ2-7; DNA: TGCGCCAGCAGCCCAGGATCAGGAGAGGAGCAGTACTTC; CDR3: CASSPGSGEEQYF
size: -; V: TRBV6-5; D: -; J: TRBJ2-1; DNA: TGTGCCAGCAGTTACTCTTCGGACAGCTACAATGAGCAGTTCTTC; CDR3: CASSYSSDSYNEQFF
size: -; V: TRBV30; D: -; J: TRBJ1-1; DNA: TGTGCCTGGAGTATAGGGCTCCGAGAAGCTTTCTTT; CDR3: CAWSIGLREAFF
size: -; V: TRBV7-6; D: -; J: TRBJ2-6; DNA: TGTGCCAGCAGTTTGGCTGGGGCCAACGTCCTGACTTTC; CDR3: CASSLAGANVLTF
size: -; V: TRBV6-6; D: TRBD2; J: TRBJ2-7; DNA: TGTGCCAGCGCCGTGGGAGCGGGGGGTTACGAGCAGTACTTC; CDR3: CASAVGAGGYEQYF
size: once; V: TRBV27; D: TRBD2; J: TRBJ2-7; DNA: TGTGCCAGCAGGATAGCGGGAGGGCCCTACGAGCAGTACTTC; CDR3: CASRIAGGPYEQYF
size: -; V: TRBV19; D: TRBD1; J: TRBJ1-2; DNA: TGTGCCAGTAGTATTGAGGGACAGGGGGCTGTTGGCTACACCTTC; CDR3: CASSIEGQGAVGYTF
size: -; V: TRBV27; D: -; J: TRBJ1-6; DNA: TGTGCCAGCAGTTTAAAGGACCCCAACGTCTTCTATAATTCACCCCTCCACTTT; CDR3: CASSLKDPNVFYNSPLHF
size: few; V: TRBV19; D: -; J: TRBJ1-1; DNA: TGTGCCACGAAGACAGGGAACACTGAAGCTTTCTTT; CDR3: CATKTGNTEAFF
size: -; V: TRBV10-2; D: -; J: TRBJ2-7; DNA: TGCGCCAGCGGGGGGTTAGACAGACCGGCCTACGAGCAGTACTTC; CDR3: CASGGLDRPAYEQYF
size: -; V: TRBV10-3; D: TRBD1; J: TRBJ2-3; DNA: TGTGCCACCAGGGACAGTACTAGCACAGATACGCAGTATTTT; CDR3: CATRDSTSTDTQYF
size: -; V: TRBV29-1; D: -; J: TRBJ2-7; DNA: TGCAGCGCCTCGGACAGTTACTACGAGCAGTACTTC; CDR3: CSASDSYYEQYF
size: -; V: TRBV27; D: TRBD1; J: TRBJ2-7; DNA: TGTGCCAGCAGTTTGAGGGGGCCCTCCTACGAGCAGTACTTC; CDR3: CASSLRGPSYEQYF
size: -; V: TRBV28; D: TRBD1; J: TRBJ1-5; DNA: TGTGCCAGCAGTTCGCCGGGACAGGGCCGACGGCGGGGCAATCAGCCCCAGCATTTT; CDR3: CASSSPGQGRRRGNQPQHF
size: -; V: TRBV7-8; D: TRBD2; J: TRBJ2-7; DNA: TGTGCCAGCAGCCACCAGCTAGCGGGAGTTATCTACGAGCAGTACTTC; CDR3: CASSHQLAGVIYEQYF
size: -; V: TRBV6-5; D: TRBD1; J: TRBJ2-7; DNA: TGTGCCAGCAGGGACCGGGACAGGGGATTCTACGAGCAGTACTTC; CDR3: CASRDRDRGFYEQYF
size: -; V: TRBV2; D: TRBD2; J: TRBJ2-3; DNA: TGTGCCAGCGTCCGACTAGCGGGAGGTGCAGATACGCAGTATTTT; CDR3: CASVRLAGGADTQYF
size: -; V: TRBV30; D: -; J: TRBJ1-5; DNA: TGTGCCTGGAGTGTCCTCCAGCCTAGCAATCAGCCCCAGCATTTT; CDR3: CAWSVLQPSNQPQHF
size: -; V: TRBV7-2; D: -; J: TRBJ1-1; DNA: TGTGCCAGCAGCTTGGGGGCGAGGACTGAAGCTTTCTTT; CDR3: CASSLGARTEAFF
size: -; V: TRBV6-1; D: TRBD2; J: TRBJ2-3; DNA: TGTGCCAGCAGTACGCCGGGACTAAACACAGATACGCAGTATTTT; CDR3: CASSTPGLNTDTQYF
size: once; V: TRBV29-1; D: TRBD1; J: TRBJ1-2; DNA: TGCAGCGTTGAGCCGGGACAGGGGGATGGCTACACCTTC; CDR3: CSVEPGQGDGYTF
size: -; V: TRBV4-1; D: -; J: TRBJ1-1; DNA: TGCGCCAGCAGCGCACAGGGATTCGGTTGGAGCACTGAAGCTTTCTTT; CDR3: CASSAQGFGWSTEAFF
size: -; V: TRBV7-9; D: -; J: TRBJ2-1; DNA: TGTGCCAGCGACCGGACAGACATCTACAATGAGCAGTTCTTC; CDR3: CASDRTDIYNEQFF
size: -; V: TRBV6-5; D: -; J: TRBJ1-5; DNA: TGTGCCAGCAGCTATGCAGAGGGTAAGGTTCAGCCCCAGCATTTT; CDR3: CASSYAEGKVQPQHF
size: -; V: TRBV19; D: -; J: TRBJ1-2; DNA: TGTGCCAGTAGTAGCCCCCCGTTGGGTGGCTACACCTTC; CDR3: CASSSPPLGGYTF
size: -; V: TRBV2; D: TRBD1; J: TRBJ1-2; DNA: TGTGCCAGCAGTGATCCGGGACAGGGGTCCTTCTATGGCTACACCTTC; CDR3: CASSDPGQGSFYGYTF
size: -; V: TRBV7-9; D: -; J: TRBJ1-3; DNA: TGTGCCAGCAGCTTGTCGGAGCGAGAGGACACCATATATTTT; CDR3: CASSLSEREDTIYF
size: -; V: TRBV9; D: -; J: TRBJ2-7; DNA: TGTGCCAGCGGACCCGATACAGGGCACTACGAGCAGTACTTC; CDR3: CASGPDTGHYEQYF
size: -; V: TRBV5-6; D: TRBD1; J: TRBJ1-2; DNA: TGTGCCAGCAGTGATGGGACAGGGAGAGATTATGGCTACACCTTC; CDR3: CASSDGTGRDYGYTF
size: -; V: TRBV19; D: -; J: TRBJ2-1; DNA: TGTGCCAGTAGCCCAGGGGCGGGTGAGCAGTTCTTC; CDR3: CASSPGAGEQFF
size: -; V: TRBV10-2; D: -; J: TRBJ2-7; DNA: TGCGCCAGCAGTGACTTTTACGAGCAGTACTTC; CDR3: CASSDFYEQYF
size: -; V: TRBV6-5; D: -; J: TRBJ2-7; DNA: TGTGCCAGCAGTTACTCGTCAGGGCAGCTCTCCTACGAGCAGTACTTC; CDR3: CASSYSSGQLSYEQYF
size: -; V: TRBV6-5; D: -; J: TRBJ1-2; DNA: TGTGCCAGCAGGAACTCGGACACGGCTAATGGCTACACCTTC; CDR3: CASRNSDTANGYTF
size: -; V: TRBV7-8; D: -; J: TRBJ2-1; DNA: TGTGCCAGCAGCTTAACTTTGACGGACAGCTCCTACAATGAGCAGTTCTTC; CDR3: CASSLTLTDSSYNEQFF